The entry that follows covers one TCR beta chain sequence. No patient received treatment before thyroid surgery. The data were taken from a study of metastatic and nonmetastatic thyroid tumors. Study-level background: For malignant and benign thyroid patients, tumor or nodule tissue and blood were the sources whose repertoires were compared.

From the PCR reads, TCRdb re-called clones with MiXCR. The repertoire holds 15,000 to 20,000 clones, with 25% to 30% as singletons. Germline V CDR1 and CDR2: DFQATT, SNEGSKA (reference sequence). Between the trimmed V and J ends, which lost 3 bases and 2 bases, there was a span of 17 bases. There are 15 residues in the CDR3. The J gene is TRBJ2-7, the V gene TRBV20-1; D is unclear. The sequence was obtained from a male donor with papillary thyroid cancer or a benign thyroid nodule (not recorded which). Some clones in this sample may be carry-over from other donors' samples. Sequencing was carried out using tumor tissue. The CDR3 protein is CSASHWQWAPYEQYF. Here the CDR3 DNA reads TGCAGTGCTAGTCATTGGCAATGGGCACCCTACGAGCAGTACTTC.